This TCR beta chain was identified during a study of blood T cells in healthy people across ages. The CDR3 extends over 13 amino acids. V dropped 0 bases and J dropped 4 bases, with 6 bases sitting between them. Germline V gene sequence: CDR1 DFQATT, CDR2 SNEGSKA (reference sequence). A sample-barcoded 5' primer and a J-beta primer mix were used in a second PCR of roughly 7 to 12 cycles. TCRdb independently ran MiXCR on the 5' RACE reads; one entry per CDR3 protein. The table lists over 950,000 distinct CDR3 sequences, roughly two fifths of them singletons. Sample: blood. The chain joins TRBV20-1 to TRBJ1-4; D gene unclear. The TCR sequence derives from a man aged 18 to 29 in good health. The CDR3 protein is CSAREPYNEKLFF. The DNA of the CDR3 is TGCAGTGCTAGAGAGCCCTATAATGAAAAACTGTTTTTT.